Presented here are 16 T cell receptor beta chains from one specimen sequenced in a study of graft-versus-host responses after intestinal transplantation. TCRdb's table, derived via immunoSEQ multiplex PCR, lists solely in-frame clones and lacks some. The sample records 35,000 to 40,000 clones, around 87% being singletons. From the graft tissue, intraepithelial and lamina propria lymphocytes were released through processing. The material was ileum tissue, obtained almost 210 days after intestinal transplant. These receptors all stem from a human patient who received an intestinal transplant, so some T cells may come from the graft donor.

CDR3 sequence: CASSTGTDIQYF. DNA of the CDR3: TGTGCCAGCAGTACCGGGACGGACATTCAGTACTTC. This rearrangement joins TRBV28 to TRBJ2-4, with D perhaps assigned TRBD1 or TRBD2 (5 bases each). The CDR3 loop spans 12 amino acids. The germline V and J ends were trimmed by 5 bases and 8 bases, with 10 bases remaining between them. Germline loops: CDR1 MDHEN, CDR2 SYDVKM.

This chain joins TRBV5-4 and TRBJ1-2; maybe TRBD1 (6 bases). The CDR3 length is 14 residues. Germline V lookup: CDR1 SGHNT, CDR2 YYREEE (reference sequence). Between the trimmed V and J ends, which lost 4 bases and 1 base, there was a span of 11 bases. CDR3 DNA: TGTGCCAGCAGCGGGCGGGGGCTTAACTATGGCTACACCTTC. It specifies CASSGRGLNYGYTF.

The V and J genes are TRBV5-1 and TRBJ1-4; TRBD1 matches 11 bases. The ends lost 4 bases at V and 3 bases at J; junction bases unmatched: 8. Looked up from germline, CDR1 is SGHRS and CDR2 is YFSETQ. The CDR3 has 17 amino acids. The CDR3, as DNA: TGCGCCAGCAGCCGGACAGGGGGCGCCGAGTCTAATGAAAAACTGTTTTTT. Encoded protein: CASSRTGGAESNEKLFF.

CDR3 bases: TGTGCCAGCAGCCTAGACGGGACAAGGGGTGGCGAGCAGTACTTC. Translating it yields CASSLDGTRGGEQYF. The V gene is TRBV7-6, the J gene TRBJ2-7; D is possibly TRBD1 (6 bases). Deletions cut 5 bases from V and 6 bases from J, with 20 bases between. CDR1 is SGHVS, CDR2 FNYEAQ, per germline. This CDR3 is 15 amino acids long. Filled out from reference TRBV7-6 and TRBJ2-7, the complete variable domain reads GAGVSQSPRYKVTKRGQDVALRCDPISGHVSLYWYRQALGQGPEFLTYFNYEAQQDKSGLPNDRFSAERPEGSISTLTIQRTEQRDSAMYRCASSLDGTRGGEQYFGPGTRLTVT.

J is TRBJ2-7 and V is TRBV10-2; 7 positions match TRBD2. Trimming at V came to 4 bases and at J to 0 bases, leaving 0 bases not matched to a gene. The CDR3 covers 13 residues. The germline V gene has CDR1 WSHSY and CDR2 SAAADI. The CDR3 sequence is CASSAGGSYEQYF. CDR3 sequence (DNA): TGCGCCAGCAGTGCGGGGGGCTCCTACGAGCAGTACTTC.

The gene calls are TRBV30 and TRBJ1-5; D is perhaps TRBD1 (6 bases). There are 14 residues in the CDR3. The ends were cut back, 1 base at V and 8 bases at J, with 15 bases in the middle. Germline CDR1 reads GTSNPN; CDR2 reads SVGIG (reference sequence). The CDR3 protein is CAWSEGRGVEPQHF. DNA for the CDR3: TGTGCCTGGAGTGAGGGCAGGGGAGTGGAGCCCCAGCATTTT.

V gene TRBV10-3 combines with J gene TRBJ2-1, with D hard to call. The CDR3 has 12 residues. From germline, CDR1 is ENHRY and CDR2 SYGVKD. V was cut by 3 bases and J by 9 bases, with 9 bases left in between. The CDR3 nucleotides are TGTGCCATCAGTGATTCCTCTGGTGAGCAGTTCTTC. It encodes CAISDSSGEQFF.

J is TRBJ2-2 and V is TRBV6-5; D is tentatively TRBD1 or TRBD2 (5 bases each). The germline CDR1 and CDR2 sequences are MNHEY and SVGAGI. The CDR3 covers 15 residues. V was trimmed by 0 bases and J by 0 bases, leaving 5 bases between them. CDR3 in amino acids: CASSYSGANTGELFF. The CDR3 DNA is TGTGCCAGCAGTTACTCGGGGGCGAACACCGGGGAGCTGTTTTTT.

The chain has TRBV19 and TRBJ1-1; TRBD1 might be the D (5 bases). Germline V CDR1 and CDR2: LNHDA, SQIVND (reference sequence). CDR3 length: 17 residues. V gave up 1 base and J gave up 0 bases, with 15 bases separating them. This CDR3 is CASSIVGTSVLNTEAFF. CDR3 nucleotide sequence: TGTGCCAGTAGTATAGTCGGGACTTCGGTGCTGAACACTGAAGCTTTCTTT.

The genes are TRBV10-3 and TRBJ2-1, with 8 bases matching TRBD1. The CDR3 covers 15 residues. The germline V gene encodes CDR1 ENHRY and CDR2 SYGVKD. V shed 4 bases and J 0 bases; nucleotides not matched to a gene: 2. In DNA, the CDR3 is TGTGCCATCAGTGGAACAGGGGGCTCCTACAATGAGCAGTTCTTC. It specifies CAISGTGGSYNEQFF.

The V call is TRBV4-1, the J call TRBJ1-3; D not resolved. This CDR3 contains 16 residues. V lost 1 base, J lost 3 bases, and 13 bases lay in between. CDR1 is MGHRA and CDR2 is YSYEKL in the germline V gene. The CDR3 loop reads CASSQGPGSFGNTIYF. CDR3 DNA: TGCGCCAGCAGCCAAGGACCAGGAAGCTTTGGAAACACCATATATTTT.

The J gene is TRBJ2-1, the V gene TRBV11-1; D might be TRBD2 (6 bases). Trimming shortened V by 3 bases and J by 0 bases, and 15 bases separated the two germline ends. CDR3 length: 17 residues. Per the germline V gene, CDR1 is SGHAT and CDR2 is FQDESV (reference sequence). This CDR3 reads CASSFRSGLSSYNEQFF. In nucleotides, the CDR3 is TGTGCCAGCAGCTTCCGTTCGGGACTGAGCTCCTACAATGAGCAGTTCTTC.

CDR3: CASSVGGRSSGNTIYF. In nucleotides, the CDR3 is TGTGCCAGCAGCGTAGGGGGACGATCCTCTGGAAACACCATATATTTT. This rearrangement joins TRBV9 to TRBJ1-3, with D perhaps matching TRBD1 (5 bases). Between the trimmed V and J ends, which lost 0 bases and 0 bases, there was a span of 10 bases. The CDR3 has 16 residues. From germline, CDR1 is SGDLS and CDR2 YYNGEE.

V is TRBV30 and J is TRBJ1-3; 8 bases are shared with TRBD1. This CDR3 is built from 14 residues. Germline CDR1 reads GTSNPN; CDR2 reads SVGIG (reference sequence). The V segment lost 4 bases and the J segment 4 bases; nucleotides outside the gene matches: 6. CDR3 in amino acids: CAWTAGGGGNTIYF. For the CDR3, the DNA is TGTGCCTGGACGGCAGGGGGCGGCGGAAACACCATATATTTT.

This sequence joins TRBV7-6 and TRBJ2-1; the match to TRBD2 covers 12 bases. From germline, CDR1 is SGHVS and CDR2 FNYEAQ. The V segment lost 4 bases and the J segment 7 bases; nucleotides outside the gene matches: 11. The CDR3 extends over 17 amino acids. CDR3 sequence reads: CASSSVIRTSGMNEQFF. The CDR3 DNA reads TGTGCCAGCAGCTCTGTAATTAGGACTAGCGGGATGAATGAGCAGTTCTTC.

As DNA, the CDR3 is TGTGCCAGCTATGATCGACAGGGCCTGAACACTGAAGCTTTCTTT. It translates to CASYDRQGLNTEAFF. The rearrangement uses TRBV6-1 and TRBJ1-1; TRBD1 matches at 7 bases. The CDR3 is 15 amino acids. The J segment lost 0 bases and the V segment lost 8 bases, leaving 9 bases of the junction unmatched. Germline values: CDR1 MNHNS, CDR2 SASEGT.